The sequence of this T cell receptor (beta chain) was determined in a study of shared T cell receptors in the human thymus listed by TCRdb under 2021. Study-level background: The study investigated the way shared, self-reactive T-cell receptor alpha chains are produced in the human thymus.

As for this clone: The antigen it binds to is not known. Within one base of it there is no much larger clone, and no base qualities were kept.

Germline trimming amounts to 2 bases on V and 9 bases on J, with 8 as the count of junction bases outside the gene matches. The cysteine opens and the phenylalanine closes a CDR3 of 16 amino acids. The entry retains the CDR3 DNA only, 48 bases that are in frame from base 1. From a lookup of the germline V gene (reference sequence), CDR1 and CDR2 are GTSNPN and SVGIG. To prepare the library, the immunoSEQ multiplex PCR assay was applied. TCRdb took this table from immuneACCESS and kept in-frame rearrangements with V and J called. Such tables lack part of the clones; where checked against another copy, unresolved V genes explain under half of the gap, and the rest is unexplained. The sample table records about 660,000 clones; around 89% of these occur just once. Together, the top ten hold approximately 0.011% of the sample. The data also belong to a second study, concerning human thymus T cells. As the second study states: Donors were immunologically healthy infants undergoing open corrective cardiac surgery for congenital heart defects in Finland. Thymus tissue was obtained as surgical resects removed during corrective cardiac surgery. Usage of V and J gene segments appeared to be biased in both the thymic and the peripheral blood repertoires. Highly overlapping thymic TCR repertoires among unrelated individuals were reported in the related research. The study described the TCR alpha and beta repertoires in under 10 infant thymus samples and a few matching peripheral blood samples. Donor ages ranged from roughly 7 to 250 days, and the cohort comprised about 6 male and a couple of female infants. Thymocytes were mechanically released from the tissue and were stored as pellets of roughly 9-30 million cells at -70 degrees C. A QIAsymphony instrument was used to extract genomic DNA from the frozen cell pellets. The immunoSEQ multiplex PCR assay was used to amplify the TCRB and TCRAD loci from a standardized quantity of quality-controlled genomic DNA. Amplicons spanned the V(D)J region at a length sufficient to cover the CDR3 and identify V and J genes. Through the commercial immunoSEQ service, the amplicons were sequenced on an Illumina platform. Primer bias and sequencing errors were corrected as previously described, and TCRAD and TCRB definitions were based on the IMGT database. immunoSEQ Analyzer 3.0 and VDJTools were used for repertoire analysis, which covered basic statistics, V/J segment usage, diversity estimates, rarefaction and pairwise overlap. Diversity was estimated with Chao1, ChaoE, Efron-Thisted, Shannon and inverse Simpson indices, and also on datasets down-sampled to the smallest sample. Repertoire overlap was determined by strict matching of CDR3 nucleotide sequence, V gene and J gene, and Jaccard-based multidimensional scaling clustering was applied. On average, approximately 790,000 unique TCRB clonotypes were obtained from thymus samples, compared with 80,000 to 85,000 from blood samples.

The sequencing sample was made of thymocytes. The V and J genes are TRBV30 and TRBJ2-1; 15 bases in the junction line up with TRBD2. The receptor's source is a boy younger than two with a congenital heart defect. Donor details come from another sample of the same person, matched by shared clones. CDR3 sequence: CAWSTGTGLAGGEQFF. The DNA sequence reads TGTGCCTGGAGTACCGGCACGGGACTAGCGGGAGGTGAGCAGTTCTTC. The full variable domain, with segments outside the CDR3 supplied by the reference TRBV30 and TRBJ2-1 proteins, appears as SQTIHQWPATLVQPVGSPLSLECTVEGTSNPNLYWYRQAAGRGLQLLFYSVGIGQISSEVPQNLSASRPQDRQFILSSKKLLLSDSGFYLCAWSTGTGLAGGEQFFGPGTRLTVL.